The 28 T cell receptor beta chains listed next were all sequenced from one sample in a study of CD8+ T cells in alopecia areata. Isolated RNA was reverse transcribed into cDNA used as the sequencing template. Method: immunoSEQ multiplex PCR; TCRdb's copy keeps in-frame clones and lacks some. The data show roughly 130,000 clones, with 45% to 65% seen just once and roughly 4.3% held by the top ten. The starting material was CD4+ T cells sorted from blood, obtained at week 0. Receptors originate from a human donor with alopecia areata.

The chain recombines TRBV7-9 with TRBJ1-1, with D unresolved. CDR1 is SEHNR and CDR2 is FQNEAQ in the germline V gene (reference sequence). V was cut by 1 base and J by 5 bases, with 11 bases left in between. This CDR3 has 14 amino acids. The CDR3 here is CASSLGQAGTEAFF. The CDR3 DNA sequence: TGTGCCAGCAGCTTAGGGCAAGCTGGGACTGAAGCTTTCTTT.

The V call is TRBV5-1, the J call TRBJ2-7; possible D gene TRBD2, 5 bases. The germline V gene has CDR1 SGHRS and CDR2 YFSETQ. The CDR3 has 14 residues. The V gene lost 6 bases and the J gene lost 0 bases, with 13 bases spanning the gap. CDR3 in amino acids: CASTDPGSSYEQYF. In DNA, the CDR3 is TGCGCCAGCACCGACCCGGGGAGCTCCTACGAGCAGTACTTC.

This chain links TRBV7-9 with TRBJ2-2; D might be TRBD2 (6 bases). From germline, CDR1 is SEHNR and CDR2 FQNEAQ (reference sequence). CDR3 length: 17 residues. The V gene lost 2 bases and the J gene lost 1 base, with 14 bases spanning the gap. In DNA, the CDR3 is TGTGCCAGCAGCTTATTACGGGGGACGGGGAACACCGGGGAGCTGTTTTTT. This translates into CASSLLRGTGNTGELFF.

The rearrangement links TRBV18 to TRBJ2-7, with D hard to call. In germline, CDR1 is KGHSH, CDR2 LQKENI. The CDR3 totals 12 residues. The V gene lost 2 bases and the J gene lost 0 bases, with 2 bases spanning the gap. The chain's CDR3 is CASSPYSYEQYF. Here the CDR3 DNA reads TGTGCCAGCTCACCATACTCCTACGAGCAGTACTTC.

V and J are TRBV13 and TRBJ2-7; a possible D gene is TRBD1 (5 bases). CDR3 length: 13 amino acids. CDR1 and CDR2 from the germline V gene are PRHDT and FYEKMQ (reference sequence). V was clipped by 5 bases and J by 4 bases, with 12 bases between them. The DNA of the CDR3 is TGTGCCAGCAGCGGAATCACAGGTTACGAGCAGTACTTC. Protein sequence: CASSGITGYEQYF.

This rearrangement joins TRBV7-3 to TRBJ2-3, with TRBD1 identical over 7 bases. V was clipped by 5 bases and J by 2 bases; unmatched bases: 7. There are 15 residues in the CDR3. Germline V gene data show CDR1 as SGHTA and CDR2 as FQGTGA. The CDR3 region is CASSIGQALTDTQYF. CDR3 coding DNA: TGTGCCAGCAGCATAGGACAGGCCCTCACAGATACGCAGTATTTT.

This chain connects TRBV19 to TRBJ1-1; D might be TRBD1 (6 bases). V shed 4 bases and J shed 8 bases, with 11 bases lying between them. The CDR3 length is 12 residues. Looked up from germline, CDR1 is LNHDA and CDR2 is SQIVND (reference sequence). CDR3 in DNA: TGTGCCAGTAGTAACAGGGCTCGGGAAGCTTTCTTT. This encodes CASSNRAREAFF.

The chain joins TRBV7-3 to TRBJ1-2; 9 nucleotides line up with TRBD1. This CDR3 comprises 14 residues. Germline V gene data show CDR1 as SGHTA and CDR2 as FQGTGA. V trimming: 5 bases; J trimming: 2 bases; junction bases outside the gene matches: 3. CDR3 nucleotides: TGTGCCAGCAGCAAAGGGACAGGGAACTATGGCTACACCTTC. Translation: CASSKGTGNYGYTF.

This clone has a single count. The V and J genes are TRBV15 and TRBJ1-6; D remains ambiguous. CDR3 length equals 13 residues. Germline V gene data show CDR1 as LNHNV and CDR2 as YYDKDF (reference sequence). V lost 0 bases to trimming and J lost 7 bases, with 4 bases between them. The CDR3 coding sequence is TGTGCCACCAGCAGAGATAGGAATTCACCCCTCCACTTT. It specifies CATSRDRNSPLHF. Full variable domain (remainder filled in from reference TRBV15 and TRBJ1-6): DAMVIQNPRYQVTQFGKPVTLSCSQTLNHNVMYWYQQKSSQAPKLLFHYYDKDFNNEADTPDNFQSRRPNTSFCFLDIRSPGLGDTAMYLCATSRDRNSPLHFGNGTRLTVT.

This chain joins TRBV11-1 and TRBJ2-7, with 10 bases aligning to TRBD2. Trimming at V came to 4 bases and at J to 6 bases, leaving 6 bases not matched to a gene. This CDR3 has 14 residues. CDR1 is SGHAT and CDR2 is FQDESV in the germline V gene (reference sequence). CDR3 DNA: TGTGCCAGCAGCTACCTAGCGGGAGACAGCGAGCAGTACTTC. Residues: CASSYLAGDSEQYF. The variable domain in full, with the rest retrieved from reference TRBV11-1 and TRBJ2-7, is EAEVAQSPRYKITEKSQAVAFWCDPISGHATLYWYRQILGQGPELLVQFQDESVVDDSQLPKDRFSAERLKGVDSTLKIQPAELGDSAMYLCASSYLAGDSEQYFGPGTRLTVT.

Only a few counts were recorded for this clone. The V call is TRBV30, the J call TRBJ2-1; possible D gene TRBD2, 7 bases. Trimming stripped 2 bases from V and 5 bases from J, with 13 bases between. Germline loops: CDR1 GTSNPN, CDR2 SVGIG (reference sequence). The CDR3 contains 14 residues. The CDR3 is CAWSLGGLNNEQFF. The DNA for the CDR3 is TGTGCCTGGAGTTTAGGGGGACTAAACAATGAGCAGTTCTTC.

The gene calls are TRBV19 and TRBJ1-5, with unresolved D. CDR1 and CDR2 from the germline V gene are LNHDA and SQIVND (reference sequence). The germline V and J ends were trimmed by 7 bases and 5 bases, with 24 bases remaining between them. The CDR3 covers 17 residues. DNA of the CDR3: TGTGCCAGTACTCCGGGTGGTGGGCAGGAAGTGGATCAGCCCCAGCATTTT. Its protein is CASTPGGGQEVDQPQHF.

CDR3 region: CASILMGSYEQYF. The CDR3 DNA follows: TGCGCCAGCATTTTGATGGGGTCCTACGAGCAGTACTTC. This chain uses TRBV23-1 with TRBJ2-7; D is uncertain. TRBV23-1 is annotated as an ORF whose role is uncertain. This CDR3 spans 13 amino acids. Trimming cost V 7 bases and J 1 base, with 11 bases left between them.

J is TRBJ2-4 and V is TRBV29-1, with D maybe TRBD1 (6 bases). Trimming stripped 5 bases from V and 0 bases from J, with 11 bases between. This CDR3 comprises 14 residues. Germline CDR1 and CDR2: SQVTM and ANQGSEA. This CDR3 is CSVRQALAKNIQYF. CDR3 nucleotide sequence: TGCAGCGTTAGACAGGCCCTAGCCAAAAACATTCAGTACTTC.

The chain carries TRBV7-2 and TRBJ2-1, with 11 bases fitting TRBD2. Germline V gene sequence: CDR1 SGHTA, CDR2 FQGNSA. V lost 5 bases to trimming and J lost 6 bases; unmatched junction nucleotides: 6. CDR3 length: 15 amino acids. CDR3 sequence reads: CASSPGLAASNEQFF. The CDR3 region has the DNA TGTGCCAGCAGCCCGGGACTAGCGGCCTCCAATGAGCAGTTCTTC.

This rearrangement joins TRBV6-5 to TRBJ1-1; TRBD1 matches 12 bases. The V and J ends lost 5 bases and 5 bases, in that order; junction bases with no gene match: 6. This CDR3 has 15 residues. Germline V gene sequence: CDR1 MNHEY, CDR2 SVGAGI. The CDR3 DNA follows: TGTGCCAGCAGTAGGGACAGGGGGCGCGGGACTGAAGCTTTCTTT. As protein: CASSRDRGRGTEAFF.

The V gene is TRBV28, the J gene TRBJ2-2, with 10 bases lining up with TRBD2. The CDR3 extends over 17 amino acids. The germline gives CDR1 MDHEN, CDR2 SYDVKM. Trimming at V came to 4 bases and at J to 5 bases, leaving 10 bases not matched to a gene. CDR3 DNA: TGTGCCAGCAGTTCCAGCGGGAGGGCCGGGCGGACCGGGGAGCTGTTTTTT. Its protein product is CASSSSGRAGRTGELFF.

The CDR3 protein is CASRDPGFNSPLHF. In DNA form, the CDR3 reads TGTGCCAGCAGGGACCCGGGGTTCAATTCACCCCTCCACTTT. V gene TRBV6-5 combines with J gene TRBJ1-6; the D is unclear. Germline assignment: CDR1 MNHEY and CDR2 SVGAGI. The CDR3 is 14 residues long. The germline V and J ends were trimmed by 6 bases and 7 bases, with 13 bases remaining between them.

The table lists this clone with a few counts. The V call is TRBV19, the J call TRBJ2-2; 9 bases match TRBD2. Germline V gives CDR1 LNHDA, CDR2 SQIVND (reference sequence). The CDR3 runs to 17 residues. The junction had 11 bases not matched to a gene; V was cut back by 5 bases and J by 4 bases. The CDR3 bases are TGTGCCAGTAGTCCCCCTGGGCTAGCGGGAAGCACCGGGGAGCTGTTTTTT. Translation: CASSPPGLAGSTGELFF.

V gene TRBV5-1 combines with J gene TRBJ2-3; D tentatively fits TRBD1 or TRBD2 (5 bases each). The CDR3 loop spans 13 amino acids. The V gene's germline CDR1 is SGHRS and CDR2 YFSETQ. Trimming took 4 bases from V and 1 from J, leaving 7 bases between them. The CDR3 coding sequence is TGCGCCAGCAGCACGGGGCGCACAGATACGCAGTATTTT. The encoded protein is CASSTGRTDTQYF.

DNA for the CDR3: TGTGCCAGCAACCCGTCAGGCTGGACCGGGGAGCTGTTTTTT. It is translated as CASNPSGWTGELFF. The chain couples TRBV25-1 to TRBJ2-2; no firm D call. V was pared by 7 bases and J by 5 bases, with 14 bases between. The CDR3 spans 14 residues. CDR1 is MGHDK and CDR2 is SYGVNS in the germline V gene.

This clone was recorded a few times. The chain's CDR3 is CASSQVQGTQDTQYF. CDR3 bases: TGCGCCAGCAGCCAAGTACAGGGGACTCAGGATACGCAGTATTTT. V is TRBV4-3 and J is TRBJ2-3; TRBD1 might be the D (7 bases). The V end lost 1 base, the J end lost 6 bases, and 14 bases lay between the germline ends. This CDR3 has 15 residues. Germline V gene sequence: CDR1 LGHNA, CDR2 YSLEER.

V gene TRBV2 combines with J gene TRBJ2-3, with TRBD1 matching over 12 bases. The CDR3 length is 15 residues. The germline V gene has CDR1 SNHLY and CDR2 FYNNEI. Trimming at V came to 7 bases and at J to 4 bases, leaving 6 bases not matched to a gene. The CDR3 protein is CASTRDRGRPDTQYF. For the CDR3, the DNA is TGTGCCAGCACGCGGGACAGGGGGCGACCAGATACGCAGTATTTT.

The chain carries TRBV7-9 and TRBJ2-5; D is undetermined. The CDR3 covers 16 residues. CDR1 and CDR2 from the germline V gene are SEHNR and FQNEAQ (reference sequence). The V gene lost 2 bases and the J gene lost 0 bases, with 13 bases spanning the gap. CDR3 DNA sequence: TGTGCCAGCAGCTTATTCCTTGACGACAACCAAGAGACCCAGTACTTC. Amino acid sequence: CASSLFLDDNQETQYF. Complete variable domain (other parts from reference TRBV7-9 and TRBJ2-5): DTGVSQNPRHKITKRGQNVTFRCDPISEHNRLYWYRQTLGQGPEFLTYFQNEAQLEKSRLLSDRFSAERPKGSFSTLEIQRTEQGDSAMYLCASSLFLDDNQETQYFGPGTRLLVL.

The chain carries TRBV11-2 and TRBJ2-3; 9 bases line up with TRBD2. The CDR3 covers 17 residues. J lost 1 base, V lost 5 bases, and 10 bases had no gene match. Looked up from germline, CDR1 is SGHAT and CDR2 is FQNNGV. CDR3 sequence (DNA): TGTGCCAGCAGCACAACTAGCGGGCACCTCGGCACAGATACGCAGTATTTT. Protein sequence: CASSTTSGHLGTDTQYF.

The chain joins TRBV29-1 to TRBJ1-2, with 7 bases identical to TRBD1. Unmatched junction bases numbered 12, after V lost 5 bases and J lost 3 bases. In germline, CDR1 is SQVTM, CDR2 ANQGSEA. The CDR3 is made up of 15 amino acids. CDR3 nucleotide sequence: TGCAGCGTTACCCAACGAGAGGGGGCAGACTATGGCTACACCTTC. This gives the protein CSVTQREGADYGYTF.

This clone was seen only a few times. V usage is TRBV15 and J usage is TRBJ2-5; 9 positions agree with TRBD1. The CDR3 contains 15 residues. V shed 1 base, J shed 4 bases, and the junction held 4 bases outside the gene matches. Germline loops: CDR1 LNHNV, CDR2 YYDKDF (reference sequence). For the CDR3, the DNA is TGTGCCACCAGCAGAGGGACAGGGGCGGCAGAGACCCAGTACTTC. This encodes CATSRGTGAAETQYF.

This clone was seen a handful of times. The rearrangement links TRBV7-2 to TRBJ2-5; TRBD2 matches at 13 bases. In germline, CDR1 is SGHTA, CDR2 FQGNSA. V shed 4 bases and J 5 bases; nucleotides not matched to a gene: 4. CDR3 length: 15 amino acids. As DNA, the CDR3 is TGTGCCAGCAGCTCGGGACTAGCGGGATATGAGACCCAGTACTTC. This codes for CASSSGLAGYETQYF.